A single sample gave rise to the 10 T cell receptor beta chains below, sequenced in a study of beta chain features in type 1 diabetes. Study-level results: Researchers report that Type 1 diabetes patients had moderately but significantly shorter TCRB CDR3s across all four CD4+ subsets.

Expressed TCRB transcripts were sequenced because the isolated RNA had all been reverse transcribed beforehand. The protocol was immunoSEQ multiplex PCR, while the TCRdb copy is restricted to in-frame clones and leaves out a portion. The table records around 280,000 clones, approximately 15% of them present only once. No antigen has been assigned to these receptors. What was sequenced was naive CD4+ T cells from blood. These TCRs come from a man aged 18 to 35 with type 1 diabetes.

The V and J genes are TRBV7-2 and TRBJ1-2; possible D gene TRBD1, 6 bases. Germline assignment: CDR1 SGHTA and CDR2 FQGNSA. The CDR3 is 15 residues long. The V end lost 5 bases, the J end lost 3 bases, and 16 bases lay between the germline ends. Here the CDR3 reads CASSQGQYADYGYTF. CDR3 DNA: TGTGCCAGCAGCCAAGGACAGTACGCGGACTATGGCTACACCTTC.

This chain joins TRBV5-1 and TRBJ1-1; a weak D match, TRBD1 (5 bases). The germline V and J ends were trimmed by 1 base and 0 bases, with 10 bases remaining between them. The length of the CDR3 is 15 residues. CDR1 and CDR2 (germline): SGHRS, YFSETQ. The CDR3 nucleotides are TGCGCCAGCAGCTTGAGGGGCGGGATGAACACTGAAGCTTTCTTT. This sequence encodes CASSLRGGMNTEAFF.

The chain employs TRBV30 and TRBJ2-5, with 8 nucleotides matching TRBD1. This CDR3 region has 15 residues. V trimming: 3 bases; J trimming: 2 bases; junction bases outside the gene matches: 8. Per the germline V gene, CDR1 is GTSNPN and CDR2 is SVGIG (reference sequence). The CDR3 loop reads CAWSGGQGGQETQYF. CDR3 nucleotide sequence: TGTGCCTGGAGCGGAGGACAGGGCGGGCAAGAGACCCAGTACTTC.

The chain couples TRBV7-9 to TRBJ2-7; possible D gene TRBD2, 5 bases. V shed 3 bases and J shed 2 bases, with 8 bases lying between them. The CDR3 totals 13 residues. Germline CDR1 is SEHNR and CDR2 is FQNEAQ (reference sequence). CDR3 in amino acids: CASSLRGTYEQYF. As DNA, the CDR3 is TGTGCCAGCAGCTTGAGAGGGACCTACGAGCAGTACTTC.

This clone has more than one count but fewer than ten. The chain carries TRBV5-4 and TRBJ1-4; 8 bases are a match to TRBD1. Germline CDR1 is SGHNT and CDR2 is YYREEE (reference sequence). The CDR3 loop spans 15 amino acids. Trimming cost V 4 bases and J 4 bases; bases outside gene matches: 6. The CDR3 loop reads CASSPRTGSNEKLFF. In DNA, the CDR3 is TGTGCCAGCAGCCCCCGGACAGGGAGTAATGAAAAACTGTTTTTT.

The gene calls are TRBV30 and TRBJ2-2, with 10 nucleotides matching TRBD2. CDR1 and CDR2 from the germline V gene are GTSNPN and SVGIG (reference sequence). The junction had 3 bases not matched to a gene; V was cut back by 7 bases and J by 1 base. There are 14 residues in the CDR3. The DNA of the CDR3 is TGTGCCTCGCGGACTAGCGGGAACACCGGGGAGCTGTTTTTT. Its translation: CASRTSGNTGELFF. Full variable domain (rest looked up from reference TRBV30 and TRBJ2-2): SQTIHQWPATLVQPVGSPLSLECTVEGTSNPNLYWYRQAAGRGLQLLFYSVGIGQISSEVPQNLSASRPQDRQFILSSKKLLLSDSGFYLCASRTSGNTGELFFGEGSRLTVL.

This clone came up a few times. The chain recombines TRBV5-4 with TRBJ1-1; D is ambiguous. This CDR3 is built from 13 residues. Between the trimmed V and J ends, which lost 0 bases and 7 bases, there was a span of 10 bases. Germline V gene data show CDR1 as SGHNT and CDR2 as YYREEE (reference sequence). CDR3 nucleotide sequence: TGTGCCAGCAGCTTGGGGCATTCGGGTGAAGCTTTCTTT. Its protein is CASSLGHSGEAFF.

The CDR3 DNA follows: TGTGCCAGCGGGGGCCTGGACTTAGCCAAAAACATTCAGTACTTC. It is translated as CASGGLDLAKNIQYF. The gene calls are TRBV2 and TRBJ2-4, with D possibly matching TRBD1 (6 bases). Trimming removed 8 bases at V and 0 bases at J, with 14 bases between. Germline V gives CDR1 SNHLY, CDR2 FYNNEI. The CDR3 sequence is 15 residues long.

The chain is built from TRBV11-2 and TRBJ2-1; the match to TRBD1 covers 9 bases. CDR1 and CDR2 (germline): SGHAT, FQNNGV. After removal of 7 bases from V and 9 bases from J, the junction contained 13 bases not matched to a gene. The CDR3 contains 15 residues. CDR3 sequence (DNA): TGTGCCAGCACCCTTACAGGGGGCTCGGTTGGTGAGCAGTTCTTC. Residues: CASTLTGGSVGEQFF.

The V and J genes are TRBV28 and TRBJ1-5; D unresolved. This CDR3 contains 14 residues. CDR1 is MDHEN and CDR2 is SYDVKM in the germline V gene. V lost 7 bases and J lost 0, with 10 bases in between. CDR3: CASKVGYSNQPQHF. The CDR3 DNA reads TGTGCCAGCAAAGTGGGCTATAGCAATCAGCCCCAGCATTTT.